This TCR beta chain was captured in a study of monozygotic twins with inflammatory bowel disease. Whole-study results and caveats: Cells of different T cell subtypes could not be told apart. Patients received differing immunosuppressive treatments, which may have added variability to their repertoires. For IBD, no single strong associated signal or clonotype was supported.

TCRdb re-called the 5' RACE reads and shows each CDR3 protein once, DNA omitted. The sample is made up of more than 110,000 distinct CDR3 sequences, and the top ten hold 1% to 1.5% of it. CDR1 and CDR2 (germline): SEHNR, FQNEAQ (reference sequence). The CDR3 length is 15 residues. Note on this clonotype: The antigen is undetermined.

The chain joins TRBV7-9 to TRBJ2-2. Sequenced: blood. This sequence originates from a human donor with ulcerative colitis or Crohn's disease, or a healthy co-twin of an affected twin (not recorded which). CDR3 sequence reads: CASSLANHNTGELFF.